What follows describes a single T cell receptor (beta chain). The antigen is not known. The entry originates in a study of T cell repertoires in aging, cancer and after chemotherapy. On the study more broadly: Glioblastoma patients receiving temozolomide-based therapy gave paired samples before and after chemotherapy. The full dataset contained 8.5 million to 10 million TCR reads.

Multiplex touch-down PCR with TRB-A/B primers amplified rearranged V-D-J TRB sequences. In TCRdb, the multiplex PCR reads were re-called with MiXCR into one record per CDR3 protein. The repertoire has about 1,900 distinct CDR3 sequences, approximately 20% of them found once; the top ten carry more than 20%. The template was genomic DNA from peripheral blood, not RNA. Trimming removed 4 bases from V and 5 bases from J; junction bases left unmatched: 10. This CDR3 contains 15 residues. Germline assignment: CDR1 SGHRS and CDR2 YFSETQ. Points from the study as a whole: Compared with age-matched healthy donors, untreated hematological or solid cancer patients showed higher blood TCR clonality. In healthy donors, age-related TCR diversity loss mainly reflected lost richness.

The V and J genes are TRBV5-1 and TRBJ2-5, with TRBD2 identical over 8 bases. This TCR derives from a human donor with a solid tumor. The sample comprised blood. The CDR3 DNA is TGCGCCAGCAGCCTGAGAAGCGGGAGCGGGGAGACCCAGTACTTC. This gives the protein CASSLRSGSGETQYF.